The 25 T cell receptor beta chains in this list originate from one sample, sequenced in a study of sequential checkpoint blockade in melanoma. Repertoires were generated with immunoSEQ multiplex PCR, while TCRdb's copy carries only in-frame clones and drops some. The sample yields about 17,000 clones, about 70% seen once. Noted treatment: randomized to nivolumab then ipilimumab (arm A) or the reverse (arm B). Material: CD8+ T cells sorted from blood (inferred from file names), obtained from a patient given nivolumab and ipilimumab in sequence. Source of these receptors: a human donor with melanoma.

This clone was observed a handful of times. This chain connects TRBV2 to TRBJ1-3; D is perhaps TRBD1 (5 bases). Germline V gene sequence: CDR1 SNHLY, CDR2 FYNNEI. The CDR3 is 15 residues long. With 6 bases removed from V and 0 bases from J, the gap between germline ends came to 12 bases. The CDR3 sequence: CASSVDSYSGNTIYF. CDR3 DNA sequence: TGTGCCAGCAGCGTCGACAGCTACTCTGGAAACACCATATATTTT.

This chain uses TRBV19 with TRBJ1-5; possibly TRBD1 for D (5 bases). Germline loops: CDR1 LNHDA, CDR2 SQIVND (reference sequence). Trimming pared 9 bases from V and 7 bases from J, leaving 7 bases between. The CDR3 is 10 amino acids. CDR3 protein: CARGGQPQHF. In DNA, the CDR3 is TGTGCCAGGGGGGGGCAGCCCCAGCATTTT.

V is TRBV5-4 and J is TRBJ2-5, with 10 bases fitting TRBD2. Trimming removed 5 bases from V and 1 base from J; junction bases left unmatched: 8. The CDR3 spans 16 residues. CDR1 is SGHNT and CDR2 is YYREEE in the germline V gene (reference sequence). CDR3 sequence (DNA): TGTGCCAGCAGTCCCTTAGCGGGGGGAACCCAAGAGACCCAGTACTTC. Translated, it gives CASSPLAGGTQETQYF.

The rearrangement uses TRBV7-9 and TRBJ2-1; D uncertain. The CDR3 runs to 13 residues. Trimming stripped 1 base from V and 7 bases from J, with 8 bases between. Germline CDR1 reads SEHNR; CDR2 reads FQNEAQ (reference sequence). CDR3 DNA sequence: TGTGCCAGCAGCTTAGGTCTCGTAAATGAGCAGTTCTTC. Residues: CASSLGLVNEQFF.

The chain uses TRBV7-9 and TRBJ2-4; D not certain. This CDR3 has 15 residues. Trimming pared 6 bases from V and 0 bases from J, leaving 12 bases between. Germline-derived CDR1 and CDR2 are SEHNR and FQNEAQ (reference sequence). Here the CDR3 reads CASSTPRLAKNIQYF. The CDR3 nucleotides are TGTGCCAGCAGTACCCCGCGACTAGCCAAAAACATTCAGTACTTC.

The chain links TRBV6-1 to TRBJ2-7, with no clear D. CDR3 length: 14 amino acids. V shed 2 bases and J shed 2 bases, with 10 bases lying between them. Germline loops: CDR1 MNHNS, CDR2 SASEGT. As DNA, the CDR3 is TGTGCCAGCAGTGAATATGCATCAGCCTACGAGCAGTACTTC. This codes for CASSEYASAYEQYF.

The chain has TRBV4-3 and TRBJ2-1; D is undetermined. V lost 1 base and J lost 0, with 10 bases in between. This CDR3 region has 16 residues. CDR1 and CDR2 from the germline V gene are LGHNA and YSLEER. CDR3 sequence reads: CASSQGLANSYNEQFF. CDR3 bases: TGCGCCAGCAGCCAAGGGCTTGCCAACTCCTACAATGAGCAGTTCTTC.

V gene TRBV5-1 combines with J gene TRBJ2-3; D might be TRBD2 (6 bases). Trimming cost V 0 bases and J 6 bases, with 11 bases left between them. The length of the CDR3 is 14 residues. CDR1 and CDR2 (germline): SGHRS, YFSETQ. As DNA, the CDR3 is TGCGCCAGCAGCTTGGCCCTAGCGTGGGATACGCAGTATTTT. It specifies CASSLALAWDTQYF.

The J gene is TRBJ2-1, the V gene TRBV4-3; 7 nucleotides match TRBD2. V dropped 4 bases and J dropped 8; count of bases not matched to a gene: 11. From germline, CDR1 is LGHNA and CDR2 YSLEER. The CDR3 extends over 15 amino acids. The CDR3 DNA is TGCGCCAGCAGCCCCGGGACCGGGGAGGGGCATGAGCAGTTCTTC. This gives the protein CASSPGTGEGHEQFF.

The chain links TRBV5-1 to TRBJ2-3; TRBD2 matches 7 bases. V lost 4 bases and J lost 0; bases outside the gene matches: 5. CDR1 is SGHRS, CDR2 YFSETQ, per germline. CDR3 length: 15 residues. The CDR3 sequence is CASSRGGPSTDTQYF. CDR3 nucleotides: TGCGCCAGCAGCCGCGGGGGACCCAGCACAGATACGCAGTATTTT.

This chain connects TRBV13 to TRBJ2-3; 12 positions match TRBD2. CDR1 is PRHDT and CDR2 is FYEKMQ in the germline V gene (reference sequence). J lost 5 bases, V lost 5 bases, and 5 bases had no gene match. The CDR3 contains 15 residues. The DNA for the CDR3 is TGTGCCAGCAGCGCCTGGACTAGCGGGGAAGATACGCAGTATTTT. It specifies CASSAWTSGEDTQYF.

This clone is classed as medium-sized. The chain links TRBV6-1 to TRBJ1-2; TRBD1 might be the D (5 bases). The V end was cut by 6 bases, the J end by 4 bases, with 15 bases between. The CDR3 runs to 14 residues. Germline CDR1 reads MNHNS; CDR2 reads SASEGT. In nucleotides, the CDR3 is TGTGCCAGCAGCCTCGGACAAGAAGTCTATGGCTACACCTTC. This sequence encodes CASSLGQEVYGYTF.

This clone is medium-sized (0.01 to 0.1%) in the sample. The CDR3 nucleotides are TGTGCCAGTAGGGTGAGGGCTCCTTTCTCCTACGAGCAGTACGTC. Translation gives CASRVRAPFSYEQYV. The chain couples TRBV19 to TRBJ2-7; a possible D gene is TRBD2 (5 bases). V was trimmed by 6 bases and J by 0 bases, leaving 15 bases between them. The CDR3 has 15 residues. Germline loops: CDR1 LNHDA, CDR2 SQIVND (reference sequence).

The CDR3 protein is CASSLIGGRGEAFF. Written as DNA, the CDR3 is TGTGCCAGCAGCTTAATCGGGGGGAGGGGAGAAGCTTTCTTT. The chain is built from TRBV7-3 and TRBJ1-1; possible D gene TRBD1, 5 bases. This CDR3 is built from 14 residues. V lost 1 base and J lost 8, with 14 bases in between. Germline CDR1 is SGHTA and CDR2 is FQGTGA.

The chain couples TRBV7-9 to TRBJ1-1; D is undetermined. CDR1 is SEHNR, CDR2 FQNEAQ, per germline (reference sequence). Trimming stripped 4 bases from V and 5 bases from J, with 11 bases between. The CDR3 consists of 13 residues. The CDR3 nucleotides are TGTGCCAGCAGCTCCGATACAGAGACTGAAGCTTTCTTT. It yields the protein CASSSDTETEAFF.

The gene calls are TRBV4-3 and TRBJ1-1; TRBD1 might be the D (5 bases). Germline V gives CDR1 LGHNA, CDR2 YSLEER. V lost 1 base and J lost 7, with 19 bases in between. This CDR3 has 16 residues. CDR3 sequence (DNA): TGCGCCAGCAGCCAAGGTTCTTTCCAGGGAACAGGTGAAGCTTTCTTT. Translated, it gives CASSQGSFQGTGEAFF.

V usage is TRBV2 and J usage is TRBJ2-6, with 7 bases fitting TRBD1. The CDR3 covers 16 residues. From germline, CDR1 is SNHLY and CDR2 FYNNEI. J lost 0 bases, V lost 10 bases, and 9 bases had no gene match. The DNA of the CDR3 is TGTGCCAACTCCGGGACAGCTGCCTCTGGGGCCAACGTCCTGACTTTC. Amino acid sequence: CANSGTAASGANVLTF. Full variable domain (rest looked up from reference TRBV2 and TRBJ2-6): EPEVTQTPSHQVTQMGQEVILRCVPISNHLYFYWYRQILGQKVEFLVSFYNNEISEKSEIFDDQFSVERPDGSNFTLKIRSTKLEDSAMYFCANSGTAASGANVLTFGAGSRLTVL.

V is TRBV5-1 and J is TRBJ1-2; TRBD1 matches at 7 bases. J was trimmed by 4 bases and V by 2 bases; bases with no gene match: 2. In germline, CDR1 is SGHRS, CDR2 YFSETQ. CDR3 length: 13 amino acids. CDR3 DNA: TGCGCCAGCAGCTTTGGGACAGTCTATGGCTACACCTTC. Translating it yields CASSFGTVYGYTF. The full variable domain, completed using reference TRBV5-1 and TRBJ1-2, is KAGVTQTPRYLIKTRGQQVTLSCSPISGHRSVSWYQQTPGQGLQFLFEYFSETQRNKGNFPGRFSGRQFSNSRSEMNVSTLELGDSALYLCASSFGTVYGYTFGSGTRLTVV.

CDR3 bases: TGTGCCAGCAGTTGGACAGGTACCTACGAGCAGTACGTC. Amino acids: CASSWTGTYEQYV. This chain uses TRBV6-5 with TRBJ2-7; 7 bases line up with TRBD1. CDR3 length: 13 residues. From germline, CDR1 is MNHEY and CDR2 SVGAGI. The junction had 2 bases not matched to a gene; V was cut back by 4 bases and J by 2 bases.

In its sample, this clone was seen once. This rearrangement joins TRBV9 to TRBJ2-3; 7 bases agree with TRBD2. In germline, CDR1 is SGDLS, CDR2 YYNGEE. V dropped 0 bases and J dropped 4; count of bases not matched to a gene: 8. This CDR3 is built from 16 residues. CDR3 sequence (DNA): TGTGCCAGCAGCGTAGGGGGGGGGTATGTTTCAGATACGCAGTATTTT. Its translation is CASSVGGGYVSDTQYF.

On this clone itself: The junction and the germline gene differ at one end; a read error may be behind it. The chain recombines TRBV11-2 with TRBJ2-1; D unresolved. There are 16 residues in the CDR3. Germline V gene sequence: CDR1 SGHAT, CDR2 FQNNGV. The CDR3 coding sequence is TGCCGGTTGTATTACCCTTTGCCGAGCTCCTACAATGAGCAGTTCTTC. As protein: CRLYYPLPSSYNEQFF.

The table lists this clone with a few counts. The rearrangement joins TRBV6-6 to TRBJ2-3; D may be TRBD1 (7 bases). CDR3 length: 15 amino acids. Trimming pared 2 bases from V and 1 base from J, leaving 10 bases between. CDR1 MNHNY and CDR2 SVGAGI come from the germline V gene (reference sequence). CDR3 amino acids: CASSYQGEGTDTQYF. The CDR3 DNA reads TGTGCCAGCAGTTACCAGGGGGAGGGCACAGATACGCAGTATTTT.

DNA of the CDR3: TGTGCCAGCAGTCCCGCTAGCGGGGGGCCTGATACGCAGTATTTT. Protein sequence: CASSPASGGPDTQYF. The rearrangement links TRBV27 to TRBJ2-3; 11 positions match TRBD2. Germline CDR1 MNHEY, CDR2 SMNVEV (reference sequence). After removal of 5 bases from V and 6 bases from J, the junction contained 7 bases not matched to a gene. The CDR3 is 15 amino acids.

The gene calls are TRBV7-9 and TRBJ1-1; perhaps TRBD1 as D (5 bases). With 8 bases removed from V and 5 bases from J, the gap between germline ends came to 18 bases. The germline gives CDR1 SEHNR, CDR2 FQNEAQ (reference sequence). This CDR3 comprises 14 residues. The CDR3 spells CASASLGEETEAFF. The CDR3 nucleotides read TGTGCCAGCGCCTCCTTGGGGGAGGAAACTGAAGCTTTCTTT.

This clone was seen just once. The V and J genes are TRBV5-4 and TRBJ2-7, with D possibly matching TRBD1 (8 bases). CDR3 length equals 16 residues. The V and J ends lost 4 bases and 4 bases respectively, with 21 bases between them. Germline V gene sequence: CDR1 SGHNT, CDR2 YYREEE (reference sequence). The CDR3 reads CASSPAPHRGGYEQYF. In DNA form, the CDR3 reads TGTGCCAGCAGCCCCGCCCCGCACAGGGGGGGATACGAGCAGTACTTC.